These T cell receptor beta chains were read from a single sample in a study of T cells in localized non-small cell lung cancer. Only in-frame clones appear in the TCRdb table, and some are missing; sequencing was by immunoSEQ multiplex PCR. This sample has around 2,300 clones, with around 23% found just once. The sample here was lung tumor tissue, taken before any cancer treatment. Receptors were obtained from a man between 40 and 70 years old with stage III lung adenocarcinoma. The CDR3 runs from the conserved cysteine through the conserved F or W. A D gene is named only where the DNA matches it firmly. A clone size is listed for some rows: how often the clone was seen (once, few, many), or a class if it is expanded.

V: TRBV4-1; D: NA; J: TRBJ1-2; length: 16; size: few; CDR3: CASSQTGALLFGGYTF; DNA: TGCGCCAGCAGCCAGACTGGGGCCCTCCTCTTCGGGGGCTACACCTTC
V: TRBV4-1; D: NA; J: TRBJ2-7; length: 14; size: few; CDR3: CASSQERGPYEQYF; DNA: TGCGCCAGCAGCCAAGAGAGGGGTCCCTACGAGCAGTACTTC
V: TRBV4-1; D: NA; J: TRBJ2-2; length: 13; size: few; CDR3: CASSQDFDGELFF; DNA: TGCGCCAGCAGCCAAGATTTTGACGGGGAGCTGTTTTTT
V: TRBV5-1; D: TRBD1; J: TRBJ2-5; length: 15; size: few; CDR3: CASSLGTGSRETQYF; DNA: TGCGCCAGCAGCTTGGGGACAGGGTCTCGGGAGACCCAGTACTTC
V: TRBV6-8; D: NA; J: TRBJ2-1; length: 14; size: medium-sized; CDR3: CASSYSEGSGEQFF; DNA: TGTGCCAGCAGTTACTCCGAGGGGAGTGGTGAGCAGTTCTTC
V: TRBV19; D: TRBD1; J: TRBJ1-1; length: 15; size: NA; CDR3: CASSPWTGLNTEAFF; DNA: TGTGCCAGTAGTCCCTGGACAGGGTTGAACACTGAAGCTTTCTTT
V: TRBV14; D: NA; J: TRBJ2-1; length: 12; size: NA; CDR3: CASSQTRDEQFF; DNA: TGTGCCAGCAGCCAGACTAGGGATGAGCAGTTCTTC
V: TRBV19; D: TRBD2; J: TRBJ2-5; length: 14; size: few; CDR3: CASSKGTSRETQYF; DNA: TGTGCCAGTAGCAAAGGGACTAGCCGAGAGACCCAGTACTTC
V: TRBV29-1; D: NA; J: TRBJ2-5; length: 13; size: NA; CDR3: CSVEGGAGETQYF; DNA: TGCAGCGTTGAAGGGGGAGCTGGAGAGACCCAGTACTTC
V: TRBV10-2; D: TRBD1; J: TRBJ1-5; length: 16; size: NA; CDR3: CASSESDQGADQPQHF; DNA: TGCGCCAGCAGTGAGTCGGATCAGGGGGCGGATCAGCCCCAGCATTTT
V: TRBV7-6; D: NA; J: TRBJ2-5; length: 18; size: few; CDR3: CASSLGVYETGRQETQYF; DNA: TGTGCCAGCAGCTTAGGGGTTTACGAGACAGGTCGGCAAGAGACCCAGTACTTC
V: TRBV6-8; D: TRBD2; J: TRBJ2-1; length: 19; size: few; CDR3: CASSYPATSGAHISNEQFF; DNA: TGTGCCAGCAGTTACCCAGCGACTAGCGGGGCCCACATAAGCAATGAGCAGTTCTTC
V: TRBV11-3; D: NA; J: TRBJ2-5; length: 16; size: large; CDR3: CASSFSDLGLGETQYF; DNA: TGTGCCAGCAGCTTTTCCGACCTAGGACTGGGAGAGACCCAGTACTTC
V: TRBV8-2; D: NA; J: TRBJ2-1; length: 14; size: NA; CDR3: CASSFWGGKDEQFF; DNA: TGTGCCAGCAGTTTCTGGGGGGGAAAGGATGAGCAGTTCTTC
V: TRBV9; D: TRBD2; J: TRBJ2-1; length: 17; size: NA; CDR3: CAKTLGASGSSYNEQFF; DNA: TGTGCCAAAACCCTAGGGGCTAGCGGGAGCTCCTACAATGAGCAGTTCTTC
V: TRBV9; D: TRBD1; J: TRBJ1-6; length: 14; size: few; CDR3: CASSEDRANSPLHF; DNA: TGTGCCAGCAGTGAGGACAGGGCTAATTCACCCCTCCACTTT
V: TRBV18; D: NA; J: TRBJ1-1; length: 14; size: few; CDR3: CASSRRDRNTEAFF; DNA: TGTGCCAGCTCACGTCGGGATAGGAACACTGAAGCTTTCTTT
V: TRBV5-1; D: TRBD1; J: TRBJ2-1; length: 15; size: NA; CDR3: CASSLGDRRDNEQFF; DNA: TGCGCCAGCAGCTTGGGGGACAGGCGTGACAATGAGCAGTTCTTC